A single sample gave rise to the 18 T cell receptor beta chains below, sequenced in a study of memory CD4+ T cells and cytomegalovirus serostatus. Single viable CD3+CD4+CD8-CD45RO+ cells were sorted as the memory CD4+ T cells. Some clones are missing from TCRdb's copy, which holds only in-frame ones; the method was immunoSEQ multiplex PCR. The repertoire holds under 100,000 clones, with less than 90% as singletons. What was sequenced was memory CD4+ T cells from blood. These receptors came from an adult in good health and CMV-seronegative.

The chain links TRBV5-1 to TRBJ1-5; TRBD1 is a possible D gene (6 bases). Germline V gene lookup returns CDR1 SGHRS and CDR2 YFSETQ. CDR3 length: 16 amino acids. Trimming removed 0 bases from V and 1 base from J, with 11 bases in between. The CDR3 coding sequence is TGCGCCAGCAGCTTGGAGGGGGTGGAGAGCAATCAGCCCCAGCATTTT. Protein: CASSLEGVESNQPQHF.

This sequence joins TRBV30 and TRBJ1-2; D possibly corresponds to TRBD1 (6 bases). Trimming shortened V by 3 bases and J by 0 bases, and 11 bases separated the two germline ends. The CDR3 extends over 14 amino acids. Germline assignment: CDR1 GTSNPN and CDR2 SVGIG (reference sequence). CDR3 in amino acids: CAWSRDTANYGYTF. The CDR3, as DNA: TGTGCCTGGAGCCGGGACACTGCTAACTATGGCTACACCTTC.

CDR3 in DNA: TGTGCCAGCAGTGAGACAGACAATCAGCCCCAGCATTTT. Protein product: CASSETDNQPQHF. This chain links TRBV6-1 with TRBJ1-5, with a weak D call TRBD1 (5 bases). The CDR3 consists of 13 residues. Between the trimmed V and J ends, which lost 3 bases and 3 bases, there was a span of 6 bases. Germline-derived CDR1 and CDR2 are MNHNS and SASEGT.

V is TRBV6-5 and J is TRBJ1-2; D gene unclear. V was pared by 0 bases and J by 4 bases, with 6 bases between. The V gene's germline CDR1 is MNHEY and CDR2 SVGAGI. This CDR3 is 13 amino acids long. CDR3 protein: CASSYSTGYGYTF. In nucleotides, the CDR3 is TGTGCCAGCAGTTACTCGACCGGCTATGGCTACACCTTC.

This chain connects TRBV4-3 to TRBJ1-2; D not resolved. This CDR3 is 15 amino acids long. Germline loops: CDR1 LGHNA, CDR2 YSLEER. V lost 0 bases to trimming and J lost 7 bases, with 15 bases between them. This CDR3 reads CASSQDPGSAAGYTF. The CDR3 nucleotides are TGCGCCAGCAGCCAAGATCCTGGGAGCGCGGCTGGCTACACCTTC.

The CDR3 coding sequence is TGTGCCAGCAGCGTAGAACAGCAAGAGACCCAGTACTTC. This sequence encodes CASSVEQQETQYF. The chain recombines TRBV9 with TRBJ2-5; D ambiguous. This CDR3 is 13 amino acids long. V lost 0 bases and J lost 2, with 5 bases in between. Germline CDR1 is SGDLS and CDR2 is YYNGEE.

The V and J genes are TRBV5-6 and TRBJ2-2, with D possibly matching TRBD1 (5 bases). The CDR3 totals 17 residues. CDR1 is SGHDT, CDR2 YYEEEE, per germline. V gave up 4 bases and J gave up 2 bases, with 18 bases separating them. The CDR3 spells CASSPPGFRANTGELFF. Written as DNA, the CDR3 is TGTGCCAGCAGCCCCCCCGGGTTCAGGGCTAACACCGGGGAGCTGTTTTTT.

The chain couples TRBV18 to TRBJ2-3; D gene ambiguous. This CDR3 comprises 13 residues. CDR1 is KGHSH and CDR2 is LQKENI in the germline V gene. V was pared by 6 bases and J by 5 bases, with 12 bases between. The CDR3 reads CASSPLTEDTQYF. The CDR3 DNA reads TGTGCCAGCTCCCCGCTCACCGAAGATACGCAGTATTTT.

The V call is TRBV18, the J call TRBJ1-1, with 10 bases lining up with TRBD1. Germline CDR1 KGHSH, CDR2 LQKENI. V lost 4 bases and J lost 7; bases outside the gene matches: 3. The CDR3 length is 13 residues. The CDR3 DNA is TGTGCCAGCTCACTTCGGGACAGGGGTGAAGCTTTCTTT. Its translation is CASSLRDRGEAFF.

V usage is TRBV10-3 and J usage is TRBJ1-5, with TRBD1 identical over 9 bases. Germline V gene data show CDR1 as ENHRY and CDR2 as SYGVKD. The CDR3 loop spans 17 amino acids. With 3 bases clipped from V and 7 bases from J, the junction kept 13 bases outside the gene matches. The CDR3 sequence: CAISDWDRVLEGQPQHF. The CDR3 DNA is TGTGCCATCAGTGACTGGGACAGGGTATTGGAAGGGCAGCCCCAGCATTTT.

Written as DNA, the CDR3 is TGCGCCAGCAGTCTTACGACAGGGGTGGGCACTGAAGCTTTCTTT. Protein product: CASSLTTGVGTEAFF. V gene TRBV4-1 combines with J gene TRBJ1-1, with 8 bases lining up with TRBD1. In germline, CDR1 is MGHRA, CDR2 YSYEKL. V shed 6 bases, J shed 4 bases, and the junction held 10 bases outside the gene matches. The CDR3 extends over 15 amino acids.

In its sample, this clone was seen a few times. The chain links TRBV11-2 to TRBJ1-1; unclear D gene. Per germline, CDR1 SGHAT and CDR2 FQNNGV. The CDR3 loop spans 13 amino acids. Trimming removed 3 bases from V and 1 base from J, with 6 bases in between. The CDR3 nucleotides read TGTGCCAGCAGCTTCGCCACGAACACTGAAGCTTTCTTT. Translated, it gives CASSFATNTEAFF.

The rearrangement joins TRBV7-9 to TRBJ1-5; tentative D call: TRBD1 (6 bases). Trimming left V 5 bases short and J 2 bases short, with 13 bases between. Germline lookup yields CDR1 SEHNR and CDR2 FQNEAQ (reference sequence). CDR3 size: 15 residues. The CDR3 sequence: CASSLTGQGNQPQHF. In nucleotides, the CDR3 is TGTGCCAGCAGCCTAACAGGGCAGGGCAATCAGCCCCAGCATTTT.

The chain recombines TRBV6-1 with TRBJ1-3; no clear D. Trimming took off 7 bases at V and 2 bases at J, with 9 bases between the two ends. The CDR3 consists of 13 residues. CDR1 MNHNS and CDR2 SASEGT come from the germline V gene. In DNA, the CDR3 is TGTGCCAGCACTAGGACTGCTGGAAACACCATATATTTT. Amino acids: CASTRTAGNTIYF.

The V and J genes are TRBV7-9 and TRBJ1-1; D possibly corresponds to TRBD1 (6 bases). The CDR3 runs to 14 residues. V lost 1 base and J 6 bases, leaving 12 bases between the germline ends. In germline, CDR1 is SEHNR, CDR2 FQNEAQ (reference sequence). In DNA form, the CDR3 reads TGTGCCAGCAGCTTAGAAGGGGGGGGCGCTGAAGCTTTCTTT. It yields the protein CASSLEGGGAEAFF.

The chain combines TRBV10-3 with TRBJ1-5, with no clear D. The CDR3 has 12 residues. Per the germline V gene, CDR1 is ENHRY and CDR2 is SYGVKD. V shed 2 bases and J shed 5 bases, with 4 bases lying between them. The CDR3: CAISEGDQPQHF. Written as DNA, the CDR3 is TGTGCCATCAGTGAGGGTGATCAGCCCCAGCATTTT.

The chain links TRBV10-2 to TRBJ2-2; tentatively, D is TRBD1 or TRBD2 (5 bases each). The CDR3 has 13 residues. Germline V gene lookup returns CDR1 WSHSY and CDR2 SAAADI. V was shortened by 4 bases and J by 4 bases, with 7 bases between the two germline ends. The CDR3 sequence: CASSVGRTGELFF. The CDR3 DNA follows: TGCGCCAGCAGTGTGGGACGCACCGGGGAGCTGTTTTTT.

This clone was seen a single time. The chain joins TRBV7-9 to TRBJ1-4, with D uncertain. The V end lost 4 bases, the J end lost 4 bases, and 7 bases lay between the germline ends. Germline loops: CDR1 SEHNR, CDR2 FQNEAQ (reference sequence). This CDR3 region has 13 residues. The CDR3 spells CASSSSVNEKLFF. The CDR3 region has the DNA TGTGCCAGCAGCTCGTCTGTTAATGAAAAACTGTTTTTT. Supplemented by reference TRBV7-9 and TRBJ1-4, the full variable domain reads DTGVSQNPRHKITKRGQNVTFRCDPISEHNRLYWYRQTLGQGPEFLTYFQNEAQLEKSRLLSDRFSAERPKGSFSTLEIQRTEQGDSAMYLCASSSSVNEKLFFGSGTQLSVL.